The next 10 T cell receptor beta chains were all read from a single sample in a study of regulatory dendritic cells for organ transplantation. Generated by immunoSEQ multiplex PCR, the TCRdb table keeps only in-frame clones and is missing some. Of about 4,200 clones listed, about 62% are singletons. Their target antigens are unknown. Sorted subsets were CFSE-labeled and cultured less than six days with allogeneic dendritic cells. The sample taken for sequencing was memory CD8+ T cells from blood cultured with regulatory dendritic cells. Subset indicated: CD45RO+ memory T cells. These receptors were collected from a human donor in good health.

This chain links TRBV11-1 with TRBJ2-7, with D possibly matching TRBD2 (5 bases). This CDR3 contains 14 residues. The germline V gene has CDR1 SGHAT and CDR2 FQDESV (reference sequence). Trimming shortened V by 2 bases and J by 3 bases, and 11 bases separated the two germline ends. The CDR3 reads CASSLRGNHYEQYF. In DNA, the CDR3 is TGTGCCAGCAGCTTAAGAGGGAACCACTACGAGCAGTACTTC.

This clone came up once. V usage is TRBV5-6 and J usage is TRBJ2-7; TRBD1 might be the D (6 bases). CDR1 is SGHDT and CDR2 is YYEEEE in the germline V gene. V gave up 6 bases and J gave up 7 bases, with 17 bases separating them. The CDR3 loop spans 13 amino acids. Here the CDR3 reads CASNPSGTPEQYF. The CDR3 DNA is TGTGCCAGCAACCCCTCCGGGACACCGGAGCAGTACTTC.

The rearrangement links TRBV6-4 to TRBJ2-1, with 14 bases lining up with TRBD2. Germline CDR1 reads MRHNA; CDR2 reads SNTAGT. The CDR3 loop spans 15 amino acids. V shed 6 bases, J shed 8 bases, and the junction held 6 bases outside the gene matches. The CDR3 DNA sequence: TGTGCCAGCAGCGAGACTAGCGGGGGGGCCGATGAGCAGTTCTTC. Residues: CASSETSGGADEQFF.

This chain uses TRBV6-1 with TRBJ2-3; possibly TRBD2 for D (6 bases). The CDR3 length is 15 residues. Germline V CDR1 and CDR2: MNHNS, SASEGT. The ends were cut back, 2 bases at V and 3 bases at J, with 12 bases in the middle. The CDR3 loop is CASSERLVPTDTQYF. In DNA form, the CDR3 reads TGTGCCAGCAGTGAAAGACTAGTGCCGACAGATACGCAGTATTTT.

This chain links TRBV4-1 with TRBJ1-4; D is perhaps TRBD1 (5 bases). Germline V lookup: CDR1 MGHRA, CDR2 YSYEKL. This CDR3 spans 12 amino acids. V shed 6 bases and J shed 5 bases, with 7 bases lying between them. The CDR3 loop is CASRGPNEKLFF. The CDR3 region has the DNA TGCGCCAGCAGGGGGCCGAATGAAAAACTGTTTTTT.

This clone was seen a handful of times. The chain uses TRBV9 and TRBJ1-1; D remains ambiguous. CDR3 length: 14 amino acids. With 2 bases removed from V and 7 bases from J, the gap between germline ends came to 15 bases. Germline assignment: CDR1 SGDLS and CDR2 YYNGEE. CDR3 nucleotides: TGTGCCAGCAGCGTGAGAGAGGGTCCGATTGAAGCTTTCTTT. Translated, it gives CASSVREGPIEAFF.

This clone is medium-sized in the sample. V is TRBV7-9 and J is TRBJ2-7; a weak D match, TRBD1 (7 bases). The CDR3 consists of 14 residues. Trimming shortened V by 7 bases and J by 4 bases, and 17 bases separated the two germline ends. Germline V lookup: CDR1 SEHNR, CDR2 FQNEAQ (reference sequence). As DNA, the CDR3 is TGTGCCAGCAACCCGATGGAGGGGGCTTACGAGCAGTACTTC. Translation: CASNPMEGAYEQYF.

This clone is deemed large. J is TRBJ2-5 and V is TRBV9, with D unresolved. This CDR3 is built from 14 residues. Trimming cost V 3 bases and J 1 base, with 10 bases left between them. Germline CDR1 SGDLS, CDR2 YYNGEE. The CDR3 DNA reads TGTGCCAGCAGCGCCTCCCTTCTCCAAGAGACCCAGTACTTC. This translates into CASSASLLQETQYF.

The chain is built from TRBV4-3 and TRBJ1-1; no clear D. The CDR3 has 12 residues. V lost 4 bases and J 1 base, leaving 4 bases between the germline ends. Germline V lookup: CDR1 LGHNA, CDR2 YSLEER. The CDR3 DNA sequence: TGCGCCAGCAGCCGACAGAACACTGAAGCTTTCTTT. It yields the protein CASSRQNTEAFF.

This clone has a handful of counts. This chain connects TRBV12-5 to TRBJ2-2; 8 positions agree with TRBD2. Unmatched junction bases numbered 12, after V lost 0 bases and J lost 3 bases. The V gene's germline CDR1 is LGHNT and CDR2 FRNRAP. The CDR3 extends over 19 amino acids. CDR3 protein: CASGLVLETSGGDTGELFF. The CDR3 DNA follows: TGTGCTAGTGGTTTGGTATTGGAGACAAGCGGGGGCGACACCGGGGAGCTGTTTTTT.